The 9 T cell receptor beta chains below all came from one sample that was sequenced in a study of human T cells and chemical hapten exposure. Stated time point: patch test 1, 2 weeks after DPC sensitization. Treatment indicated: therapeutic diphenylcyclopropenone sensitization with weekly scalp DPC. In TCRdb, the RACE reads were re-called with MiXCR into one record per CDR3 protein. The sample records roughly 360,000 distinct CDR3 sequences, roughly 5% being singletons. The specimen was whole blood, collected in connection with sensitization to the hapten diphenylcyclopropenone (DPC). Receptors were obtained from a woman between 50 and 59 years old with alopecia areata. Some clones in this sample may be carry-over from other donors' samples.

This clonotype showed up many times. V usage is TRBV12-3 or TRBV12-4 and J usage is TRBJ1-1, with 8 bases aligning to TRBD1. The V and J ends lost 4 bases and 0 bases, in that order; junction bases with no gene match: 1. This CDR3 spans 14 amino acids. The CDR3 region is CASSWTGMNTEAFF. The CDR3, as DNA: TGTGCCAGCAGTTGGACAGGGATGAACACTGAAGCTTTCTTT.

There are many counts of this clonotype. CDR3 nucleotides: TGTGCCAGCAGTTTATACGGTCCGTTTAGCACAGATACGCAGTATTTT. Residues: CASSLYGPFSTDTQYF. The J gene is TRBJ2-3, the V gene TRBV27; D is unclear. The V end lost 1 base, the J end lost 0 bases, and 11 bases lay between the germline ends. The CDR3 totals 16 residues. Germline-derived CDR1 and CDR2 are MNHEY and SMNVEV (reference sequence).

This clonotype was counted ten times or more. The chain employs TRBV5-5 and TRBJ2-3; D gene ambiguous. Germline CDR1 reads SGHKS; CDR2 reads YYEKEE (reference sequence). V was pared by 4 bases and J by 2 bases, with 14 bases between. The CDR3 runs 15 residues. CDR3 nucleotide sequence: TGTGCCAGCAGCGCGGAGAACCCCATCACAGATACGCAGTATTTT. Protein product: CASSAENPITDTQYF. Full variable domain (missing parts from reference TRBV5-5 and TRBJ2-3): DAGVTQSPTHLIKTRGQQVTLRCSPISGHKSVSWYQQVLGQGPQFIFQYYEKEERGRGNFPDRFSARQFPNYSSELNVNALLLGDSALYLCASSAENPITDTQYFGPGTRLTVL.

This sequence joins TRBV30 and TRBJ1-1, with a tentative D call TRBD1 (5 bases). CDR1 GTSNPN and CDR2 SVGIG come from the germline V gene (reference sequence). The CDR3 spans 13 residues. Trimming shortened V by 6 bases and J by 3 bases, and 14 bases separated the two germline ends. The DNA of the CDR3 is TGTGCCTGTTGGGACGGCGGGGACACTGAAGCTTTCTTT. The encoded protein is CACWDGGDTEAFF.

This clonotype was seen many times. The V gene is TRBV5-5, the J gene TRBJ2-7; a possible D gene is TRBD1 (7 bases). CDR3 size: 14 residues. V was cut by 3 bases and J by 4 bases, with 14 bases left in between. Germline lookup yields CDR1 SGHKS and CDR2 YYEKEE (reference sequence). The CDR3 DNA sequence: TGTGCCAGCAGCTCGGCAGGGGGGTCTTACGAGCAGTACTTC. It yields the protein CASSSAGGSYEQYF. Complete variable domain (other parts from reference TRBV5-5 and TRBJ2-7): DAGVTQSPTHLIKTRGQQVTLRCSPISGHKSVSWYQQVLGQGPQFIFQYYEKEERGRGNFPDRFSARQFPNYSSELNVNALLLGDSALYLCASSSAGGSYEQYFGPGTRLTVT.

This clonotype was recorded many times. CDR3 DNA: TGCAGCGTCCAAGGCGGGGACACCTACGAGCAGTACTTC. As protein: CSVQGGDTYEQYF. The J gene is TRBJ2-7, the V gene TRBV29-1; D may be TRBD1 or TRBD2 (6 bases each). The germline V gene has CDR1 SQVTM and CDR2 ANQGSEA. CDR3 length equals 13 residues. V shed 6 bases and J shed 2 bases, with 14 bases lying between them.

This clonotype appeared many times. The V gene is TRBV11-2, the J gene TRBJ2-3; 7 bases are shared with TRBD2. The CDR3 is made up of 16 amino acids. J lost 3 bases, V lost 7 bases, and 13 bases had no gene match. The germline CDR1 and CDR2 sequences are SGHAT and FQNNGV. In DNA form, the CDR3 reads TGTGCCAGCACCACCGTTAGCGGGCCAGGGACAGATACGCAGTATTTT. Amino acids: CASTTVSGPGTDTQYF.

This clonotype was counted only a few times. The V call is TRBV29-1, the J call TRBJ2-1, with 7 bases lining up with TRBD1. Germline V gene lookup returns CDR1 SQVTM and CDR2 ANQGSEA. J gave up 15 bases and V 7 bases, and 9 bases lay outside the gene matches. The CDR3 length is 10 residues. Here the CDR3 reads CSAAGTDPFF. In nucleotides, the CDR3 is TGCAGCGCCGCCGGGACAGATCCGTTCTTC.

This clonotype was detected ten times or more. The chain couples TRBV27 to TRBJ2-3; 10 bases match TRBD1. The CDR3 length is 17 residues. Germline V gene data show CDR1 as MNHEY and CDR2 as SMNVEV (reference sequence). The V and J ends lost 5 bases and 4 bases, in that order; junction bases with no gene match: 12. The CDR3 DNA reads as TGTGCCAGCAGTATGCCGGGACAGGGGAGAACAGCAGATACGCAGTATTTT. It is translated as CASSMPGQGRTADTQYF.